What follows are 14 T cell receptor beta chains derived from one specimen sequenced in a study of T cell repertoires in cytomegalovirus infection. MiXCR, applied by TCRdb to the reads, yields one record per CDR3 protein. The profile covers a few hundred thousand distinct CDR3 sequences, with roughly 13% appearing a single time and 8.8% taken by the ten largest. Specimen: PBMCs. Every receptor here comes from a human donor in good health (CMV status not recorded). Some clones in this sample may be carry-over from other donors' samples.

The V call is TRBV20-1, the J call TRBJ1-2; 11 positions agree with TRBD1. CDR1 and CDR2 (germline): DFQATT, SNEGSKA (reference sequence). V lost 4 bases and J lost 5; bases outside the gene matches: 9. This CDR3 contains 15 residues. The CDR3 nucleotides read TGCAGTGCTAACTCCCCGGGACAGGGGGAATATGGCTACACCTTC. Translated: CSANSPGQGEYGYTF.

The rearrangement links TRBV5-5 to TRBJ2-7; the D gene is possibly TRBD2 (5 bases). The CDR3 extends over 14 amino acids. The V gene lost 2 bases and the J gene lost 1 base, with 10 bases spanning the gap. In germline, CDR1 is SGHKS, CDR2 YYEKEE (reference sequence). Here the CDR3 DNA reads TGTGCCAGCAGCTTCATTGGGAGATCCTACGAGCAGTACTTC. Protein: CASSFIGRSYEQYF.

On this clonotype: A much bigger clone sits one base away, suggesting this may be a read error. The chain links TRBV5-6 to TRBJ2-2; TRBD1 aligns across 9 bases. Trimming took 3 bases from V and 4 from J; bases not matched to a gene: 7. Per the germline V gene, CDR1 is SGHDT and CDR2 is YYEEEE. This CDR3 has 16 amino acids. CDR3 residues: CASSSDRGYGTGELFF. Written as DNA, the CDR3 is TGTGCCAGCAGCTCTGACAGGGGGTATGGCACCGGGGAGCTGTTTTTT.

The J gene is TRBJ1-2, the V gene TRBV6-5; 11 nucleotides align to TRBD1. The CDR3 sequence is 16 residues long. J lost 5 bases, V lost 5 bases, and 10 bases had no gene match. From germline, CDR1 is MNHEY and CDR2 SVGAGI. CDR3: CASSQEGQGAPYGYTF. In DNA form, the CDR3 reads TGTGCCAGCAGTCAGGAAGGACAGGGGGCGCCTTATGGCTACACCTTC.

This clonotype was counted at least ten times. CDR3 sequence (DNA): TGTGCCAGCAGTTGGACAGGGGGCAGAGAGACCCAGTACTTC. Translation: CASSWTGGRETQYF. V and J are TRBV28 and TRBJ2-5; 11 bases are a match to TRBD1. The V segment lost 4 bases and the J segment 4 bases; nucleotides outside the gene matches: 2. Germline values: CDR1 MDHEN, CDR2 SYDVKM. This CDR3 has 14 amino acids.

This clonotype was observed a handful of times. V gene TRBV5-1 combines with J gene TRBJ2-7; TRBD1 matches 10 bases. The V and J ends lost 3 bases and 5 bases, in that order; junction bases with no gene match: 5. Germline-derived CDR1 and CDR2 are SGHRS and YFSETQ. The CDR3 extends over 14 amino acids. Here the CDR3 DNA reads TGCGCCAGCAGCTCTAGGACAGGGGGTCACGAGCAGTACTTC. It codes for CASSSRTGGHEQYF.

The CDR3 protein is CASSFWDISNQPQHF. The CDR3 DNA sequence: TGTGCCAGCAGTTTCTGGGACATTAGCAATCAGCCCCAGCATTTT. The chain uses TRBV12-3 or TRBV12-4 and TRBJ1-5, with a tentative D call TRBD1 (6 bases). The ends were cut back, 3 bases at V and 0 bases at J, with 9 bases in the middle. CDR3 size: 15 residues.

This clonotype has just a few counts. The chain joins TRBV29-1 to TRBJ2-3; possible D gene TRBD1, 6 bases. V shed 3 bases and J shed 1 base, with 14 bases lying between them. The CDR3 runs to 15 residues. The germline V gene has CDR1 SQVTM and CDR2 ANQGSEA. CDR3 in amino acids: CSVEEAGVGTDTQYF. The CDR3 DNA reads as TGCAGCGTTGAGGAGGCAGGGGTCGGCACAGATACGCAGTATTTT.

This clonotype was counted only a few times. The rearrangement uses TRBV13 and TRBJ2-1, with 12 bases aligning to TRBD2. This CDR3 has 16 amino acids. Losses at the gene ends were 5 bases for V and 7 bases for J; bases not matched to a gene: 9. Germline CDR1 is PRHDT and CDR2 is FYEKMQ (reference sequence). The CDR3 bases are TGTGCCAGCAGCCGACAGACTAGCGGGAGAAGGAATGAGCAGTTCTTC. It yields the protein CASSRQTSGRRNEQFF. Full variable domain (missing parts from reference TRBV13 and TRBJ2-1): AAGVIQSPRHLIKEKRETATLKCYPIPRHDTVYWYQQGPGQDPQFLISFYEKMQSDKGSIPDRFSAQQFSDYHSELNMSSLELGDSALYFCASSRQTSGRRNEQFFGPGTRLTVL.

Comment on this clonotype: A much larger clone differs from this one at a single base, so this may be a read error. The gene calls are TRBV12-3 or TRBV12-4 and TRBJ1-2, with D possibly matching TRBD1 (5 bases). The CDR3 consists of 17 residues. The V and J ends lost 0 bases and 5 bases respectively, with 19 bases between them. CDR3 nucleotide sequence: TGTGCCAGCAGTTTAGCGCTCGGGGGAGTGGGCGGATATGGCTACACCTTC. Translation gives CASSLALGGVGGYGYTF.

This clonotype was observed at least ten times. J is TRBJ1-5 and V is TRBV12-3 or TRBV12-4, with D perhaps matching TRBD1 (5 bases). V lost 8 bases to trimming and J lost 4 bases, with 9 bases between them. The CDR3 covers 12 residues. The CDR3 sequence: CASVSGNQPQHF. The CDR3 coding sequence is TGTGCCAGCGTTTCAGGGAATCAGCCCCAGCATTTT.

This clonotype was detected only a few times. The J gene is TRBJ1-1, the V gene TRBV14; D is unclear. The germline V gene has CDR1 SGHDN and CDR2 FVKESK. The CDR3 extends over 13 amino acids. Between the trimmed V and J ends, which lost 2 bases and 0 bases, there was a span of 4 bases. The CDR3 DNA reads TGTGCCAGCAGCCAAAGCTTGAACACTGAAGCTTTCTTT. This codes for CASSQSLNTEAFF.

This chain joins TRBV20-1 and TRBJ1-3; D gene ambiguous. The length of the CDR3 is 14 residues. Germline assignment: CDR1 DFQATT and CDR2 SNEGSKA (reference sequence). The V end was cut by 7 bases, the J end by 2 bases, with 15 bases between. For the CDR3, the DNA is TGCAGTGGAGAAGCCCCTAGGCCTGGAAACACCATATATTTT. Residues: CSGEAPRPGNTIYF.

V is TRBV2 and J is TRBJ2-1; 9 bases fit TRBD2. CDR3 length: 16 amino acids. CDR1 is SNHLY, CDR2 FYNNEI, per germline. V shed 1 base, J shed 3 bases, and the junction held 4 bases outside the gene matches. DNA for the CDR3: TGTGCCAGCAGTGAAGGGCTAGCGGGATACTACAATGAGCAGTTCTTC. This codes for CASSEGLAGYYNEQFF. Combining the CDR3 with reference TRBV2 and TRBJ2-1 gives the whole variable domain EPEVTQTPSHQVTQMGQEVILRCVPISNHLYFYWYRQILGQKVEFLVSFYNNEISEKSEIFDDQFSVERPDGSNFTLKIRSTKLEDSAMYFCASSEGLAGYYNEQFFGPGTRLTVL.